This TCR beta chain was captured by sequencing in a study of control samples from healthy donors and cancer patients. Sequencing was performed with immunoSEQ multiplex PCR; in TCRdb, only in-frame clones are kept and a portion is missing. Of roughly 95,000 clones listed, about 91% are singletons. The CDR3 is 13 residues long. The germline V gene has CDR1 LNHDA and CDR2 SQIVND (reference sequence). The V and J ends lost 5 bases and 4 bases respectively, with 9 bases between them. The receptor comes from a man in his thirties or forties in good health. The chain uses TRBV19 and TRBJ2-1; D is possibly TRBD1 (5 bases). Source material: blood. CDR3 residues: CASSATGYNEQFF. DNA of the CDR3: TGTGCCAGTAGTGCAACAGGATACAATGAGCAGTTCTTC.